These T cell receptor beta chains were read from a single sample in a study of beta chain features in type 1 diabetes. Method: immunoSEQ multiplex PCR; TCRdb's copy keeps in-frame clones and lacks some. The repertoire includes tens of thousands of clones, about 61% of them detected once, and about 2.2% sits in the top ten. Sequencing was carried out using Tregs from blood. These receptors all stem from a woman under 40 with type 1 diabetes. CDR3s include the opening cysteine and the closing phenylalanine or tryptophan. D genes are given only for firm matches. Clone size, where shown, is once, few, many, or a class for clones that have expanded.

D gene,CDR3 length,J gene,V gene,clone size,CDR3 protein,CDR3 DNA
TRBD1,15,TRBJ1-1,TRBV5-1,once,CASSMIQGRGTEAFF,TGCGCCAGCAGCATGATACAGGGGAGAGGCACTGAAGCTTTCTTT
-,13,TRBJ2-2,TRBV5-1,-,CASSLDETGELFF,TGCGCCAGCAGCTTGGACGAGACCGGGGAGCTGTTTTTT
TRBD1,12,TRBJ1-2,TRBV29-1,-,CSGDRGQNGYTF,TGCAGCGGGGATAGGGGGCAGAATGGCTACACCTTC
TRBD2,15,TRBJ2-5,TRBV6-6,-,CAVYTGTRIGETQYF,TGTGCCGTTTACACCGGGACTAGGATTGGTGAGACCCAGTACTTC
TRBD1,13,TRBJ2-2,TRBV10-1,-,CASSSTGGGELFF,TGCGCCAGCAGCTCCACAGGGGGCGGGGAGCTGTTTTTT
-,14,TRBJ1-3,TRBV19,-,CASSIRSIGNTIYF,TGTGCCAGTAGTATCCGCAGTATAGGAAACACCATATATTTT
-,15,TRBJ2-7,TRBV11-1,-,CASSLGIDRVPEQYF,TGTGCCAGCAGCTTGGGGATTGACAGAGTCCCTGAGCAGTACTTC
-,16,TRBJ2-7,TRBV18,-,CASSPFGLDITYEQYF,TGTGCCAGCTCACCTTTCGGACTGGATATAACCTACGAGCAGTACTTC
-,15,TRBJ2-3,TRBV15,-,CATSSGGKSTDTQYF,TGTGCCACCAGCAGTGGCGGCAAGAGCACAGATACGCAGTATTTT
-,14,TRBJ2-2,TRBV4-2,-,CASSQTTITGELFF,TGTGCCAGCAGCCAGACGACTATCACCGGGGAGCTGTTTTTT